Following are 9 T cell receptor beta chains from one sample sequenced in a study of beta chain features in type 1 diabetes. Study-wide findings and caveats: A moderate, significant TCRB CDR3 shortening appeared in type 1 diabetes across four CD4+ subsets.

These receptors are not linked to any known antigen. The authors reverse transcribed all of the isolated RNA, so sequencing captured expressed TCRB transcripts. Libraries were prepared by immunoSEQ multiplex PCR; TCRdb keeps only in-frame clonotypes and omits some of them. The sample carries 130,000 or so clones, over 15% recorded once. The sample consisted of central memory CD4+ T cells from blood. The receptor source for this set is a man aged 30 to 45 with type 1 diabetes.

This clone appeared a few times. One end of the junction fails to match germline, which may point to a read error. CDR3 DNA: TGTGCCAGCAGCCCTGACGGGGACGGACGGAGGATTGCCTTT. Its protein product is CASSPDGDGRRIAF. The chain is built from TRBV4-2 and TRBJ1-1, with D perhaps TRBD1 (5 bases). CDR1 LGHNA and CDR2 YNFKEQ come from the germline V gene. The CDR3 extends over 14 amino acids.

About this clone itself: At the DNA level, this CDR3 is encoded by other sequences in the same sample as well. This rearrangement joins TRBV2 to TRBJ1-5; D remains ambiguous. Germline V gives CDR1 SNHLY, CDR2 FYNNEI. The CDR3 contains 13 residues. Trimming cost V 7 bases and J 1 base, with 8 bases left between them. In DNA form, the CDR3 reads TGTGCCAGCAAGGGAGACAGCAATCAGCCCCAGCATTTT. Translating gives CASKGDSNQPQHF.

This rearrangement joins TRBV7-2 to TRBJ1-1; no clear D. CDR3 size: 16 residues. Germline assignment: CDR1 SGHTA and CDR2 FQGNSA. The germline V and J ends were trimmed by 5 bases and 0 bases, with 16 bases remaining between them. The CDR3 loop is CASSPRPGLMNTEAFF. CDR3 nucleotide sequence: TGTGCCAGCAGCCCCAGGCCGGGTCTCATGAACACTGAAGCTTTCTTT.

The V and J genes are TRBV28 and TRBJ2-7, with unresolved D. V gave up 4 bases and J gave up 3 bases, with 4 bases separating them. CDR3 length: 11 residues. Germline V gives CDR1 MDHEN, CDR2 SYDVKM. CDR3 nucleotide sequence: TGTGCCAGCAGTTACAACTACGAGCAGTACTTC. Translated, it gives CASSYNYEQYF.

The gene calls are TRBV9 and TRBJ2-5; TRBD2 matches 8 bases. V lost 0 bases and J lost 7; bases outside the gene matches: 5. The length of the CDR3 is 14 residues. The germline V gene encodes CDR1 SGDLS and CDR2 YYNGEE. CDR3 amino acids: CASSVETSGGTQYF. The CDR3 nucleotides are TGTGCCAGCAGCGTAGAAACTAGCGGAGGGACCCAGTACTTC.

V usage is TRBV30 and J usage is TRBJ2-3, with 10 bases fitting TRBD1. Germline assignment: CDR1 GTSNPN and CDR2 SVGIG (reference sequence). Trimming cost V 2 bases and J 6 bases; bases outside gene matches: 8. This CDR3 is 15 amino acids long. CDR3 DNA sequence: TGTGCCTGGAGTAAAGGACAGGGGGTTGCTGATACGCAGTATTTT. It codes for CAWSKGQGVADTQYF.

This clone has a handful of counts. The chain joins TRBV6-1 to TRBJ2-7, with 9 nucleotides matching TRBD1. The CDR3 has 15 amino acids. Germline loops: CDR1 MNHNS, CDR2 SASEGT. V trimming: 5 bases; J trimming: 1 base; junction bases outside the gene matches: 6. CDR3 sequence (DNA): TGTGCCAGCAGTTTAGAGGGACAGGGTTCCTACGAGCAGTACTTC. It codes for CASSLEGQGSYEQYF.

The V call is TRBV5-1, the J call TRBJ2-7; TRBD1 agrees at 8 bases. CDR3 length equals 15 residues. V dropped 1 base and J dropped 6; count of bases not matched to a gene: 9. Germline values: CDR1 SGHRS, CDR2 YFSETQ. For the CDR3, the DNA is TGCGCCAGCAGCTTGATGCAGGGGGCTCTTGGCGAGCAGTACTTC. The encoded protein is CASSLMQGALGEQYF.

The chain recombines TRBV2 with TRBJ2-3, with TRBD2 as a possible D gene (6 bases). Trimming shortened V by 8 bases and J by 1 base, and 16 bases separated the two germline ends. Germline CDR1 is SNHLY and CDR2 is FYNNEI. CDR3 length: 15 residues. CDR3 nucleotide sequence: TGTGCCAGCGGAGGACCCGGGGGAGGCACAGATACGCAGTATTTT. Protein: CASGGPGGGTDTQYF. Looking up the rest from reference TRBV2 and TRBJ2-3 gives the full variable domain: EPEVTQTPSHQVTQMGQEVILRCVPISNHLYFYWYRQILGQKVEFLVSFYNNEISEKSEIFDDQFSVERPDGSNFTLKIRSTKLEDSAMYFCASGGPGGGTDTQYFGPGTRLTVL.